The 14 T cell receptor beta chains listed next were all sequenced from one sample in a study of T-cell reconstitution after alpha-beta-depleted transplantation in children. General study points: Newly made T cells mostly supplied T-cell counts and diversity one year after transplant.

Researchers prepared the TCRbeta library using unique molecular identifiers, the study reports. From the PCR reads, TCRdb called clonotypes with MiXCR, one entry per CDR3 protein. The top ten hold about 9.1% of the sample, which has 250,000 to 300,000 distinct CDR3 sequences, almost 8% seen once. These TCRs are of unknown antigen specificity. The sample here was peripheral blood, taken 360 days after TCRalphabeta/CD19-depleted stem cell transplant. The origin of the receptors is a female patient aged 2 to 10 who had a stem cell transplant for Fanconi anemia, so the T cells may come from the graft donor.

This clonotype occurred many times. The CDR3 DNA follows: TGTGCCAGCAGTTCCCTATGGACTAGCAGGGAGACCCAGTACTTC. This encodes CASSSLWTSRETQYF. The J gene is TRBJ2-5, the V gene TRBV27; 8 nucleotides align to TRBD2. Germline-derived CDR1 and CDR2 are MNHEY and SMNVEV (reference sequence). V dropped 4 bases and J dropped 5; count of bases not matched to a gene: 9. The CDR3 is made up of 15 amino acids.

V and J are TRBV20-1 and TRBJ1-1; D is unresolved. The length of the CDR3 is 12 residues. V shed 2 bases and J shed 14 bases, with 18 bases lying between them. Germline CDR1 and CDR2: DFQATT and SNEGSKA (reference sequence). CDR3 amino acids: CSARKFTPNAFF. In DNA form, the CDR3 reads TGCAGTGCTAGAAAGTTTACCCCCAACGCCTTCTTT.

This clonotype was counted ten times or more. The V call is TRBV28, the J call TRBJ2-7; D gene ambiguous. Germline assignment: CDR1 MDHEN and CDR2 SYDVKM. The CDR3 totals 14 residues. V was cut by 7 bases and J by 0 bases, with 13 bases left in between. CDR3 in DNA: TGTGCCAGCAAGCCCCCCCATACCTCCTACGAGCAGTACTTC. Residues: CASKPPHTSYEQYF.

This clonotype was recorded at least ten times. The V gene is TRBV20-1, the J gene TRBJ2-1; 16 bases are shared with TRBD2. The V and J ends lost 4 bases and 2 bases, in that order; junction bases with no gene match: 8. The CDR3 runs 18 residues. The germline CDR1 and CDR2 sequences are DFQATT and SNEGSKA (reference sequence). DNA for the CDR3: TGCAGTGCTACCCGAGTGGGACTAGCGGGAGGGCCCTACAATGAGCAGTTCTTC. This sequence encodes CSATRVGLAGGPYNEQFF.

This clonotype was counted many times. This rearrangement joins TRBV11-2 to TRBJ2-3, with D perhaps given as TRBD1 or TRBD2 (5 bases each). Germline CDR1 is SGHAT and CDR2 is FQNNGV. This CDR3 contains 11 residues. Between the trimmed V and J ends, which lost 11 bases and 6 bases, there was a span of 12 bases. The CDR3 reads CAVRWGDTQYF. CDR3 bases: TGTGCCGTCAGGTGGGGGGATACGCAGTATTTT.

This clonotype has at least ten counts. V usage is TRBV5-1 and J usage is TRBJ2-6; TRBD2 might be the D (5 bases). The CDR3 is 19 residues long. Germline V CDR1 and CDR2: SGHRS, YFSETQ. Trimming shortened V by 3 bases and J by 0 bases, and 19 bases separated the two germline ends. CDR3 protein: CASSSTTMTGNSGANVLTF. CDR3 DNA sequence: TGCGCCAGCAGCTCGACCACGATGACGGGAAACTCTGGGGCCAACGTCCTGACTTTC.

This clonotype was observed a handful of times. The chain links TRBV5-1 to TRBJ2-2, with 7 bases identical to TRBD1. The length of the CDR3 is 14 residues. Germline lookup yields CDR1 SGHRS and CDR2 YFSETQ. The J segment lost 1 base and the V segment lost 6 bases, leaving 3 bases of the junction unmatched. CDR3 nucleotides: TGCGCCAGCACATACAGGGGGAACACCGGGGAGCTGTTTTTT. As protein: CASTYRGNTGELFF.

This clonotype has at least ten counts. The V and J genes are TRBV9 and TRBJ1-3; D unclear. In germline, CDR1 is SGDLS, CDR2 YYNGEE. The V end lost 1 base, the J end lost 0 bases, and 11 bases lay between the germline ends. The CDR3 covers 16 residues. The DNA of the CDR3 is TGTGCCAGCAGCGTACGGGATAGGAGCTCTGGAAACACCATATATTTT. Translated: CASSVRDRSSGNTIYF.

At least ten counts were recorded for this clonotype. As DNA, the CDR3 is TGTGCCAGCAGCTGGTCGGGGACTAGCGGGAGCGACGAGCAGTACTTC. Translation: CASSWSGTSGSDEQYF. V and J are TRBV5-6 and TRBJ2-7; 14 positions match TRBD2. Germline CDR1 reads SGHDT; CDR2 reads YYEEEE. This CDR3 has 16 amino acids. V dropped 3 bases and J dropped 5; count of bases not matched to a gene: 7.

This clonotype was found a few times. This chain connects TRBV15 to TRBJ2-5; 8 nucleotides line up with TRBD1. Trimming at V came to 4 bases and at J to 4 bases, leaving 14 bases not matched to a gene. CDR1 is LNHNV and CDR2 is YYDKDF in the germline V gene (reference sequence). The CDR3 is 17 amino acids. CDR3 nucleotide sequence: TGTGCCACCAGCACCCCACGACAGGGGCGGAGAGGAGAGACCCAGTACTTC. This sequence encodes CATSTPRQGRRGETQYF.

To note about this clonotype: A much larger clone is a single base away; this may be a read error. Likely a read error: the CDR3 ends without its conserved phenylalanine or tryptophan. This sequence joins TRBV9 and TRBJ1-1; D uncertain. The CDR3 runs 13 residues. Germline values: CDR1 SGDLS, CDR2 YYNGEE. Trimming removed 0 bases at V and 2 bases at J, with 5 bases between. The CDR3 reads CASSVDGNTEAFC. In DNA form, the CDR3 reads TGTGCCAGCAGCGTAGACGGAAACACTGAAGCTTTCTGT.

This clonotype occurred many times. The rearrangement links TRBV15 to TRBJ2-7; D is unresolved. CDR3 length: 15 amino acids. CDR1 LNHNV and CDR2 YYDKDF come from the germline V gene (reference sequence). Trimming pared 0 bases from V and 2 bases from J, leaving 11 bases between. CDR3 sequence reads: CATSRDRVRTYEQYF. CDR3 DNA sequence: TGTGCCACCAGCAGAGATAGGGTGAGAACCTACGAGCAGTACTTC.

In its sample, this clonotype was seen many times. The chain recombines TRBV28 with TRBJ2-3, with 11 positions matching TRBD2. CDR3 length: 14 amino acids. Trimming removed 6 bases from V and 4 bases from J; junction bases left unmatched: 3. Germline values: CDR1 MDHEN, CDR2 SYDVKM. CDR3 protein: CASRLAGGADTQYF. The CDR3 DNA reads TGTGCCAGCAGATTAGCGGGGGGGGCAGATACGCAGTATTTT.

The chain is built from TRBV20-1 and TRBJ1-2; D might be TRBD1 (5 bases). V dropped 5 bases and J dropped 8 bases, with 15 bases sitting between them. CDR1 and CDR2 (germline): DFQATT, SNEGSKA (reference sequence). There are 12 residues in the CDR3. CDR3: CSASSTAGGYTF. Written as DNA, the CDR3 is TGCAGTGCTTCCTCGACAGCAGGCGGCTACACCTTC.